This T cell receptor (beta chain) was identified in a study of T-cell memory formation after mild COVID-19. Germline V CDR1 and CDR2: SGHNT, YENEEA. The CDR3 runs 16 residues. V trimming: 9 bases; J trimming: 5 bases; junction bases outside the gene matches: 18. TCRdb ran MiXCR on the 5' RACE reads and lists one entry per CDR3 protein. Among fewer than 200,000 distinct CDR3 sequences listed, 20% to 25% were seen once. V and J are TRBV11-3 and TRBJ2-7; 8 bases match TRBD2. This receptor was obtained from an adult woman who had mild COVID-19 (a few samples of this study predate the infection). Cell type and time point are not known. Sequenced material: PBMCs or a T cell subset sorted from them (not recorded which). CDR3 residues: CASDGSLREGEHEQYF. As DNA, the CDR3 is TGTGCCAGTGATGGATCCCTCCGGGAGGGTGAACACGAGCAGTACTTC.